This T cell receptor (beta chain) came from a study of technical replicates of blood from several donors. Clones were sequenced by immunoSEQ multiplex PCR, and TCRdb holds only the in-frame ones, with some missing. The sample records 70,000 or so clones, over 70% being singletons. CDR1 is MNHEY and CDR2 is SMNVEV in the germline V gene (reference sequence). Trimming took 5 bases from V and 4 from J; bases not matched to a gene: 9. The CDR3 runs to 17 residues. What was sequenced was PBMCs. This clonotype was sampled from a human donor in good health. Some clones in this sample may be carry-over from other donors' samples. The genes are TRBV27 and TRBJ2-5, with 14 positions matching TRBD2. The chain's CDR3 is CASSPRLAGGPVETQYF. The CDR3 DNA is TGTGCCAGCAGTCCTCGACTAGCGGGAGGGCCGGTAGAGACCCAGTACTTC.